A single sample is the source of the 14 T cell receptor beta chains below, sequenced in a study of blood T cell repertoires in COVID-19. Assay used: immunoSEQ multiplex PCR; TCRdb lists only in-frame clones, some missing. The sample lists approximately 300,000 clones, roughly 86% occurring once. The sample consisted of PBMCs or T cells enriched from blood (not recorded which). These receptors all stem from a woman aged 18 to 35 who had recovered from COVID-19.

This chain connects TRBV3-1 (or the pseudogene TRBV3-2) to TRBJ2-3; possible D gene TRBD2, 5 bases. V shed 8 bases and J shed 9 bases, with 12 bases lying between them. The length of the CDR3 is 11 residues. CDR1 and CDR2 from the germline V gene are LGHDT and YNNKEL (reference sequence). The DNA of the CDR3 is TGTGCCAGCTTCTCCCGAGGGACGCAGTATTTT. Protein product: CASFSRGTQYF.

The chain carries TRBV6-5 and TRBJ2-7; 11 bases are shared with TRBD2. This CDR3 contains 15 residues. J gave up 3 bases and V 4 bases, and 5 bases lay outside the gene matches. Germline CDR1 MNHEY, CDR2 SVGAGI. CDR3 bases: TGTGCCAGCAGTTTGGGACTAGCGGACATCTACGAGCAGTACTTC. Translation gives CASSLGLADIYEQYF.

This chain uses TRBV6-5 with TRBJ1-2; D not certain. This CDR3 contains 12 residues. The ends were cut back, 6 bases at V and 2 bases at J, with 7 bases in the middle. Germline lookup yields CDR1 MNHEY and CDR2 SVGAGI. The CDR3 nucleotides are TGTGCCAGCAGGGATAGCAACTATGGCTACACCTTC. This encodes CASRDSNYGYTF.

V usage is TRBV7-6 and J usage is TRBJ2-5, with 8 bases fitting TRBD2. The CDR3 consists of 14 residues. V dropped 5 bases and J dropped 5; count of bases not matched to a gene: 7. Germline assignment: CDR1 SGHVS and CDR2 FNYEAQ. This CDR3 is CASSTREGGETQYF. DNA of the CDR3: TGTGCCAGCAGCACCCGGGAGGGAGGGGAGACCCAGTACTTC.

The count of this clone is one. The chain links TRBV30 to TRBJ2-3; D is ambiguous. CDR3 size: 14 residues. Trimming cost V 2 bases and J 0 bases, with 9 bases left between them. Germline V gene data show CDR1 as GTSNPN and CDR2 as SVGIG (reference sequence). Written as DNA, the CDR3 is TGTGCCTGGAGTATTACTCCTAGCACAGATACGCAGTATTTT. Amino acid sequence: CAWSITPSTDTQYF. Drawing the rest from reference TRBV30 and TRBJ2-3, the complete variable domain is SQTIHQWPATLVQPVGSPLSLECTVEGTSNPNLYWYRQAAGRGLQLLFYSVGIGQISSEVPQNLSASRPQDRQFILSSKKLLLSDSGFYLCAWSITPSTDTQYFGPGTRLTVL.

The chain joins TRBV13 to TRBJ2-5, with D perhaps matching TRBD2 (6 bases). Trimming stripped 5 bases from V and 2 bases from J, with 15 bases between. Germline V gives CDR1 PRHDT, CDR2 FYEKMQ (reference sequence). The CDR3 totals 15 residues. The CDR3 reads CASSLRGSLQETQYF. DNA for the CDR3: TGTGCCAGCAGCCTACGGGGGTCCCTACAAGAGACCCAGTACTTC.

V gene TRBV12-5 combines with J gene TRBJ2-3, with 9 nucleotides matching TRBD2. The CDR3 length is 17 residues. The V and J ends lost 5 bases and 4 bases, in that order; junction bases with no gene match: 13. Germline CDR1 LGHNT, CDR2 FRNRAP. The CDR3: CASGPPPGRGGSDTQYF. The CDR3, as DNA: TGTGCTAGTGGTCCGCCCCCGGGGCGGGGGGGTTCAGATACGCAGTATTTT. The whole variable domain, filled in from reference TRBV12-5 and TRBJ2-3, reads DARVTQTPRHKVTEMGQEVTMRCQPILGHNTVFWYRQTMMQGLELLAYFRNRAPLDDSGMPKDRFSAEMPDATLATLKIQPSEPRDSAVYFCASGPPPGRGGSDTQYFGPGTRLTVL.

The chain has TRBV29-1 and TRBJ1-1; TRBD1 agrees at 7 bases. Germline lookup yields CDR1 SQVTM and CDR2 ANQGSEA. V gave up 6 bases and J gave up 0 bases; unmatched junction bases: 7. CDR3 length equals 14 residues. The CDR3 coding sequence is TGCAGCGTCACTACCACAGGGGTGAACACTGAAGCTTTCTTT. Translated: CSVTTTGVNTEAFF.

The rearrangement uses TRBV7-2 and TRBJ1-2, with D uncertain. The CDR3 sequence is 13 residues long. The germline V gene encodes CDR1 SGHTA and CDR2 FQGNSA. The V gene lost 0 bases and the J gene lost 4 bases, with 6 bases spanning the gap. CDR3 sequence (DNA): TGTGCCAGCAGCTTAGCAGGGAGCTATGGCTACACCTTC. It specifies CASSLAGSYGYTF.

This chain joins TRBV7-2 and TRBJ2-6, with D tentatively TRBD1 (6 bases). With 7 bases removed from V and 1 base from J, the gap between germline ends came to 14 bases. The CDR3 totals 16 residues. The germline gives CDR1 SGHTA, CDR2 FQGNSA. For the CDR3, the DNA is TGTGCCAGCACCCTATACAGGGCTTCTGGGGCCAACGTCCTGACTTTC. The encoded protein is CASTLYRASGANVLTF.

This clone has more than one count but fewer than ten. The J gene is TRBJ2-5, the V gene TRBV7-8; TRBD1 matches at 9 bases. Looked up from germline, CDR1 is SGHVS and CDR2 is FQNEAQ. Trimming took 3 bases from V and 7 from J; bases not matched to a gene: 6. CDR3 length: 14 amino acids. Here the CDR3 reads CASSLGQGKGTQYF. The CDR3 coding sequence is TGTGCCAGCAGCTTGGGACAGGGAAAGGGGACCCAGTACTTC. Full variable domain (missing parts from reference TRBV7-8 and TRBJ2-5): GAGVSQSPRYKVAKRGQDVALRCDPISGHVSLFWYQQALGQGPEFLTYFQNEAQLDKSGLPSDRFFAERPEGSVSTLKIQRTQQEDSAVYLCASSLGQGKGTQYFGPGTRLLVL.

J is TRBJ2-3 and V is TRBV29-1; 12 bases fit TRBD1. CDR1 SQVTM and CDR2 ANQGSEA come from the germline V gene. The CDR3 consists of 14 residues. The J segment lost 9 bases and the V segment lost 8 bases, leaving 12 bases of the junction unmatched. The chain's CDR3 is CSSSGTGGRGTQYF. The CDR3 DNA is TGCAGCTCGTCAGGGACAGGGGGCCGCGGAACGCAGTATTTT.

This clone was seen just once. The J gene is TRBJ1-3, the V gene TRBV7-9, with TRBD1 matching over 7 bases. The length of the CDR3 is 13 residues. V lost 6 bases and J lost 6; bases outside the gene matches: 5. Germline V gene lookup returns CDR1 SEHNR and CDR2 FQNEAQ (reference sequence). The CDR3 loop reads CASRSTGENTIYF. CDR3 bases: TGTGCCAGCAGGAGTACAGGGGAAAACACCATATATTTT.

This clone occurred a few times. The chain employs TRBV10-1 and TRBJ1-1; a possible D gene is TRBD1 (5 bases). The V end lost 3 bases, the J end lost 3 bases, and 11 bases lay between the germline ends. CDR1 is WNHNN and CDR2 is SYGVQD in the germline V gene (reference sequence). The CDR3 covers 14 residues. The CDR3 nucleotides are TGCGCCAGCAGTGAAAGTCCAGGGTACACTGAAGCTTTCTTT. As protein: CASSESPGYTEAFF.